This T cell receptor beta chain was obtained from a study of T-cell memory formation after mild COVID-19. General study findings and limits: Clones which contracted sat mainly in CM and EM if CD4+, and in EMRA if CD8+.

A few counts support this clonotype. The antigen remains undetermined. Using its own MiXCR run on the 5' RACE reads, TCRdb lists one record per CDR3 protein. The sample has 200,000 to 250,000 distinct CDR3 sequences; over 15% are singletons. V lost 3 bases and J lost 2; bases outside the gene matches: 4. Germline V gene sequence: CDR1 MRHNA, CDR2 SNTAGT. This CDR3 has 15 amino acids. The receptor was derived from an adult woman who had mild COVID-19 (a few samples of this study predate the infection). Cell type and time point are not known. This chain uses TRBV6-4 with TRBJ1-2, with TRBD1 matching 9 bases. Sequenced sample: PBMCs or a T cell subset sorted from them (not recorded which). The CDR3 region is CASSDRTGENYGYTF. The DNA for the CDR3 is TGTGCCAGCAGTGATCGGACAGGGGAAAACTATGGCTACACCTTC.